The clone carrying this T cell receptor beta chain was detected a few times. This sample was included in a study of T cells after yellow fever vaccination. TCRdb reanalysed the 5' RACE reads using MiXCR and keeps one entry per CDR3 protein. This repertoire shows 620,000 or so distinct CDR3 sequences, 17% found once; its top ten account for roughly 17%. CDR1 and CDR2 from the germline V gene are SGHTA and FQGNSA. The CDR3 extends over 15 amino acids. Germline trimming cut 3 bases from V and 5 bases from J; bases unmatched to any gene: 7. The origin of this receptor is a man between 18 and 29 years old who received the YFV17D yellow fever vaccine. The input for sequencing was PBMCs, taken 5 to 6 days after the first yellow fever vaccination. This chain links TRBV7-2 with TRBJ2-5; the match to TRBD2 covers 9 bases. CDR3 coding DNA: TGTGCCAGCAGCTTCTTGGGCGGGGGGGCGGAGACCCAGTACTTC. Its protein product is CASSFLGGGAETQYF.